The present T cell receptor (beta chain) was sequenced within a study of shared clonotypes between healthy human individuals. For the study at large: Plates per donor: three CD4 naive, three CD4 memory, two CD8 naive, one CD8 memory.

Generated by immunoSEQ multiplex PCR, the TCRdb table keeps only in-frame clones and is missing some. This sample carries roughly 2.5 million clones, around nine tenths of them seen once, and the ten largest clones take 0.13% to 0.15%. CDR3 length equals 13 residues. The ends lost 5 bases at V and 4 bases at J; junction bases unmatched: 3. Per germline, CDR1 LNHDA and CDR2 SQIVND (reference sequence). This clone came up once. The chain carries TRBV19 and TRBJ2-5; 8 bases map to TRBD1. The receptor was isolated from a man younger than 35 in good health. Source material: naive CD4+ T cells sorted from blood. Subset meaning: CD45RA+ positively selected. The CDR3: CASSAGTGETQYF. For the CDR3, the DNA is TGTGCCAGTAGTGCCGGGACAGGAGAGACCCAGTACTTC.